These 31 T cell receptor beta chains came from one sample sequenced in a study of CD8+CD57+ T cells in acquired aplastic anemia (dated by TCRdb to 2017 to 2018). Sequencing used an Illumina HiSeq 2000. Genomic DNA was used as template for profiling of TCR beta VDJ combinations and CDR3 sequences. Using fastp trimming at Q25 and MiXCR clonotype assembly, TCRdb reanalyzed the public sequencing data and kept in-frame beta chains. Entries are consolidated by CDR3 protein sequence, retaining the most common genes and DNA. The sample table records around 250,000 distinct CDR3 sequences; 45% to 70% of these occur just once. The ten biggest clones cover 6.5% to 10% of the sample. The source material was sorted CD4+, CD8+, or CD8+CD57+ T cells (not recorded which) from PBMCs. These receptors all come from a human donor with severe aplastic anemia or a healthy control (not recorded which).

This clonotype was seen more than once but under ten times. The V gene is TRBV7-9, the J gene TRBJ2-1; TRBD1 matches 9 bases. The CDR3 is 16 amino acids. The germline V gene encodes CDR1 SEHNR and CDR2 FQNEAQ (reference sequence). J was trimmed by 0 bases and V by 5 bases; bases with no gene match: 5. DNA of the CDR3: TGTGCCAGCAGCCCAGGGACAGGGCCCTCCTACAATGAGCAGTTCTTC. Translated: CASSPGTGPSYNEQFF. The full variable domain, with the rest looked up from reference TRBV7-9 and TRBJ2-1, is DTGVSQNPRHKITKRGQNVTFRCDPISEHNRLYWYRQTLGQGPEFLTYFQNEAQLEKSRLLSDRFSAERPKGSFSTLEIQRTEQGDSAMYLCASSPGTGPSYNEQFFGPGTRLTVL.

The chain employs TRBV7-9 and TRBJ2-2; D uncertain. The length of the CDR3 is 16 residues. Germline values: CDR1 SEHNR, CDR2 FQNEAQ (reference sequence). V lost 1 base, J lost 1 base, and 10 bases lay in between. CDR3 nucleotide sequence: TGTGCCAGCAGCTTAGTAGTTGCGGTGAACACCGGGGAGCTGTTTTTT. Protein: CASSLVVAVNTGELFF.

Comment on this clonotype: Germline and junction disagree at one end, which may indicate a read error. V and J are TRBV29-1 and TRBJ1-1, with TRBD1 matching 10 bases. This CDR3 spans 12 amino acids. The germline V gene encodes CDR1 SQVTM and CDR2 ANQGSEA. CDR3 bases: TGCAGCGTCCAGGACAGGGGGACTGAAGCTATCTTT. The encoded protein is CSVQDRGTEAIF.

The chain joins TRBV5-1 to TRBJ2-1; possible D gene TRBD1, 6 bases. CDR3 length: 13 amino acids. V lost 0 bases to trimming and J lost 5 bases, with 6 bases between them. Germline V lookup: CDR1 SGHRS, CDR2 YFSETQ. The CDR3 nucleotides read TGCGCCAGCAGCTTGGACAGGGACAATGAGCAGTTCTTC. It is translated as CASSLDRDNEQFF. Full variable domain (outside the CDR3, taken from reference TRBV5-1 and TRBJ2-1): KAGVTQTPRYLIKTRGQQVTLSCSPISGHRSVSWYQQTPGQGLQFLFEYFSETQRNKGNFPGRFSGRQFSNSRSEMNVSTLELGDSALYLCASSLDRDNEQFFGPGTRLTVL.

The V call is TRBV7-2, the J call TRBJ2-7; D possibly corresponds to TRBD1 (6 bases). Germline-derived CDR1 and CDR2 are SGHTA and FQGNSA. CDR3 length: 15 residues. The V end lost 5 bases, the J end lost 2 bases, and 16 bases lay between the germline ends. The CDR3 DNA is TGTGCCAGCAGCCCCCAGGGGACGGGAACCTACGAGCAGTACTTC. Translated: CASSPQGTGTYEQYF.

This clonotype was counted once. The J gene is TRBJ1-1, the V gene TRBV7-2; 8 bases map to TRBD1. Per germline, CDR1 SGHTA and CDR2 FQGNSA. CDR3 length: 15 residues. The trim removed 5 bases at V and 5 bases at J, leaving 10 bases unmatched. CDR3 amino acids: CASSQLKTGGTEAFF. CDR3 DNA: TGTGCCAGCAGCCAACTCAAAACAGGGGGGACTGAAGCTTTCTTT.

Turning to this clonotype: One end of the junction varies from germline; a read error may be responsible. The CDR3 is CASSGSSPGVGQYF. For the CDR3, the DNA is TGTGCCAGCAGTGGCTCCAGCCCCGGAGTAGGGCAGTACTTC. The gene calls are TRBV10-3 and TRBJ2-7; no firm D call. This CDR3 has 14 residues. Germline loops: CDR1 ENHRY, CDR2 SYGVKD.

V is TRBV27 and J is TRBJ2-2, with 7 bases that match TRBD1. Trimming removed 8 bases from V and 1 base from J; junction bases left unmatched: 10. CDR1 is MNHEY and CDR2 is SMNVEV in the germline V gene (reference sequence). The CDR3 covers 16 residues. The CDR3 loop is CASCSSDRRNTGELFF. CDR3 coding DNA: TGTGCCAGCTGCTCATCGGACAGGAGGAACACCGGGGAGCTGTTTTTT.

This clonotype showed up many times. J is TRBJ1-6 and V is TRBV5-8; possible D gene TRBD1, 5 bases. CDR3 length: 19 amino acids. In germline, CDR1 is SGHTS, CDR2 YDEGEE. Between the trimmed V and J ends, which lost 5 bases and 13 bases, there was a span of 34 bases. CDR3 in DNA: TGTGCCAGCAGACGAGATGACACGGGCCTCCTAGGGGATTCTCGGCCCCTCCACTTT. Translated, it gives CASRRDDTGLLGDSRPLHF.

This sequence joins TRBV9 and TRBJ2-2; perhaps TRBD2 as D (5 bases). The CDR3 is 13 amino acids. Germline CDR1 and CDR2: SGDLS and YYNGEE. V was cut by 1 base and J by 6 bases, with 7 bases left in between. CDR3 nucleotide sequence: TGTGCCAGCAGCGTACGAGGGTCCGGGGAGCTGTTTTTT. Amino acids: CASSVRGSGELFF.

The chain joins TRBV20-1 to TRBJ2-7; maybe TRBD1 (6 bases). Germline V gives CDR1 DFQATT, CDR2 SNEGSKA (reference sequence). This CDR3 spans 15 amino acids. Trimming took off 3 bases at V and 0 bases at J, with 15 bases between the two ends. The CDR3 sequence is CSARAETGSSYEQYF. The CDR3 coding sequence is TGCAGTGCTAGGGCGGAAACAGGGAGCTCCTACGAGCAGTACTTC.

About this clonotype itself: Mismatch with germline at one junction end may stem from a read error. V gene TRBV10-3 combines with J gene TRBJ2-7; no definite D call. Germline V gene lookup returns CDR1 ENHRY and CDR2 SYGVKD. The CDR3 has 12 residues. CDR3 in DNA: TGTGCCAGCAGTGAAGTCCCCACCGAGCAGTACTTC. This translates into CASSEVPTEQYF.

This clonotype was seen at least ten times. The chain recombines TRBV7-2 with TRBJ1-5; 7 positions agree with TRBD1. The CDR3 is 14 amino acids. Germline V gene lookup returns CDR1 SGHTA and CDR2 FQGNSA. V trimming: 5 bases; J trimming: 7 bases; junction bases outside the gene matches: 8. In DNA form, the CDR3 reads TGTGCCAGCAGCCTGCGACAGGGAGGCCAGCCCCAGCATTTT. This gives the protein CASSLRQGGQPQHF.

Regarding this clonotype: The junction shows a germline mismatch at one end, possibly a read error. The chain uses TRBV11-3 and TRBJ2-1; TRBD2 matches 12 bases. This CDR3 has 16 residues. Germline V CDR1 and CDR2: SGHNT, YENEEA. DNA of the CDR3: TGTGCCAGCAGCCAAGCCACTAGCGGGGGGTACAATCAGCAGTTCTTC. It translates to CASSQATSGGYNQQFF.

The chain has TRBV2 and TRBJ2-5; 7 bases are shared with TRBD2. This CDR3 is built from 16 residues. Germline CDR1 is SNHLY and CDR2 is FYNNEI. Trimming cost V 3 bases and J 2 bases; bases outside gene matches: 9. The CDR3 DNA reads TGTGCCAGCAGTGAGTTGTCGGGGAGGGGTCAAGAGACCCAGTACTTC. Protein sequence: CASSELSGRGQETQYF.

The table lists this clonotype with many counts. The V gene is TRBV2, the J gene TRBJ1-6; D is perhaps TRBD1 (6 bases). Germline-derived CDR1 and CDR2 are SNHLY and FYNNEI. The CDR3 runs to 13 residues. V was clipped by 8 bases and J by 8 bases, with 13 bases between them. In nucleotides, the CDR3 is TGTGCCAGCCTTGAGGGGGGCGATTCACCCCTCCACTTT. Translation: CASLEGGDSPLHF.

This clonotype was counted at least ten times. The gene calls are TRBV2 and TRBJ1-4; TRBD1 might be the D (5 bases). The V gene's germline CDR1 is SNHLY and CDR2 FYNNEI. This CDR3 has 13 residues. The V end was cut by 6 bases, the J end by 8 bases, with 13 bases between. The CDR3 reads CASSAREGEKLFF. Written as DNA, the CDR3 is TGTGCCAGCAGCGCCAGGGAAGGAGAAAAACTGTTTTTT.

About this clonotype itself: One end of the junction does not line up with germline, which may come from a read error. CDR3 protein: CASSYSNDNEKLFF. The DNA of the CDR3 is TGTGCCAGCAGTTACTCGAACGATAATGAAAAACTGTTTTTT. This chain uses TRBV10-3 with TRBJ1-4; D not resolved. This CDR3 comprises 14 residues. Germline V gene data show CDR1 as ENHRY and CDR2 as SYGVKD.

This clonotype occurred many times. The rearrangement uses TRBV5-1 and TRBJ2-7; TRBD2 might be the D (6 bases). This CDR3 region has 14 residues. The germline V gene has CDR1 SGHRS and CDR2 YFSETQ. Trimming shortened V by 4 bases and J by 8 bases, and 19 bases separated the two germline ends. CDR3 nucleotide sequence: TGCGCCAGCAGCAACGGAGGGTCCCCCGGGCAGCAGTACTTC. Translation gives CASSNGGSPGQQYF. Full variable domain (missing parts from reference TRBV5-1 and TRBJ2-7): KAGVTQTPRYLIKTRGQQVTLSCSPISGHRSVSWYQQTPGQGLQFLFEYFSETQRNKGNFPGRFSGRQFSNSRSEMNVSTLELGDSALYLCASSNGGSPGQQYFGPGTRLTVT.

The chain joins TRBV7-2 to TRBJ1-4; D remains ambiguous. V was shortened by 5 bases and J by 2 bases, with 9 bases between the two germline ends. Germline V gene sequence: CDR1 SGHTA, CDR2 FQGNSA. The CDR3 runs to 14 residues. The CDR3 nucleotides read TGTGCCAGCAGCAAGGGTGGGACTAATGAAAAACTGTTTTTT. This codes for CASSKGGTNEKLFF.

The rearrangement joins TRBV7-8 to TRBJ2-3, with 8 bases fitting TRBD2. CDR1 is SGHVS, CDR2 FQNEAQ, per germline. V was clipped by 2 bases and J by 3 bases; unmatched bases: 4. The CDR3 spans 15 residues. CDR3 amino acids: CASSLFQRETDTQYF. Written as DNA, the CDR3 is TGTGCCAGCAGCTTATTCCAGCGGGAGACAGATACGCAGTATTTT.

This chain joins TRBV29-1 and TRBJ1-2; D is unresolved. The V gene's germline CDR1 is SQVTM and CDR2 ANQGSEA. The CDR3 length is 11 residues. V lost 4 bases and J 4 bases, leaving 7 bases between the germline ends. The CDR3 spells CSVVTFYGYTF. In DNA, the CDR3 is TGCAGCGTTGTGACATTCTATGGCTACACCTTC.

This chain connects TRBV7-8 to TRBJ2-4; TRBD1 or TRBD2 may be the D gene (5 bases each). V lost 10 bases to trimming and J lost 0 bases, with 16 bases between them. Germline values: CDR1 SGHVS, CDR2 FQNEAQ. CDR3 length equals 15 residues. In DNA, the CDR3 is TGTGCCACCTCAATGGGGGATCTAGCCAAAAACATTCAGTACTTC. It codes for CATSMGDLAKNIQYF.

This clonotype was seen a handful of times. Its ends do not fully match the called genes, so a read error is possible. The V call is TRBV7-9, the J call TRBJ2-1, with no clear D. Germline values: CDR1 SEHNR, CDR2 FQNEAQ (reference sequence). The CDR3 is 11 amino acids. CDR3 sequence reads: CASSLAVLTIF. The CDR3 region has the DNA TGTGCCAGCAGCTTAGCCGTCTTAACGATCTTC.

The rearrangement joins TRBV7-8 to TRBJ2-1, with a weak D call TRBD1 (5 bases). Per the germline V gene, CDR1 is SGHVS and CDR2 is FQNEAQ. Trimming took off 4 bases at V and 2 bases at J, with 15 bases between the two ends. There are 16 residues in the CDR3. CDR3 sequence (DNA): TGTGCCAGCAGCTCTCCAGGGCGCGGCACCTACAATGAGCAGTTCTTC. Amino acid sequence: CASSSPGRGTYNEQFF. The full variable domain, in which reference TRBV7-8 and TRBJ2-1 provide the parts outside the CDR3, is GAGVSQSPRYKVAKRGQDVALRCDPISGHVSLFWYQQALGQGPEFLTYFQNEAQLDKSGLPSDRFFAERPEGSVSTLKIQRTQQEDSAVYLCASSSPGRGTYNEQFFGPGTRLTVL.

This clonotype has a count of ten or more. CDR3 region: CASSQRGPGANVLTF. The CDR3 nucleotides read TGTGCCAGCAGCCAAAGGGGGCCAGGGGCCAACGTCCTGACTTTC. The chain has TRBV3-1 and TRBJ2-6, with 7 bases identical to TRBD1. The trim removed 2 bases at V and 4 bases at J, leaving 2 bases unmatched. This CDR3 comprises 15 residues. Germline V gene data show CDR1 as LGHDT and CDR2 as YNNKEL (reference sequence).

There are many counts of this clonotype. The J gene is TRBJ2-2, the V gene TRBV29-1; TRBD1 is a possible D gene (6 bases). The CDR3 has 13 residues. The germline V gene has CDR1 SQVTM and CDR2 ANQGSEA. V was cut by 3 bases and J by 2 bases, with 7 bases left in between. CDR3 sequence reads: CSVDRGNTGELFF. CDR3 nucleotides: TGCAGCGTTGACAGGGGCAACACCGGGGAGCTGTTTTTT.

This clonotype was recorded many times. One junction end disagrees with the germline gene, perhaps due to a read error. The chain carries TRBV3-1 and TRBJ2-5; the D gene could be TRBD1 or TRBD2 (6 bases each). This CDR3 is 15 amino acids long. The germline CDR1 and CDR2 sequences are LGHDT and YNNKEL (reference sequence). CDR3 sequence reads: CASSQDGGGGGRSNF. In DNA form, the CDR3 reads TGTGCCAGCAGCCAAGATGGGGGCGGTGGAGGGAGGTCGAACTTC.

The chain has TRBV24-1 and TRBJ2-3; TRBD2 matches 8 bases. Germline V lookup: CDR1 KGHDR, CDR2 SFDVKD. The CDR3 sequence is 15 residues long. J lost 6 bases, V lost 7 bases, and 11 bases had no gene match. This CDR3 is CATSVAGYSVDTQYF. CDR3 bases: TGTGCCACCAGCGTAGCGGGGTACTCTGTGGATACGCAGTATTTT.

The CDR3 DNA reads TGTGCCAGCAGTCACATAGGGGGGGGGGCCTTCTATGAGCAGTTCTTC. Encoded protein: CASSHIGGGAFYEQFF. The genes are TRBV2 and TRBJ2-1; tentatively, D is TRBD2 (7 bases). The CDR3 contains 16 residues. CDR1 and CDR2 from the germline V gene are SNHLY and FYNNEI. Trimming removed 5 bases from V and 8 bases from J, with 22 bases in between. Together with reference TRBV2 and TRBJ2-1, the CDR3 gives the full variable domain: EPEVTQTPSHQVTQMGQEVILRCVPISNHLYFYWYRQILGQKVEFLVSFYNNEISEKSEIFDDQFSVERPDGSNFTLKIRSTKLEDSAMYFCASSHIGGGAFYEQFFGPGTRLTVL.

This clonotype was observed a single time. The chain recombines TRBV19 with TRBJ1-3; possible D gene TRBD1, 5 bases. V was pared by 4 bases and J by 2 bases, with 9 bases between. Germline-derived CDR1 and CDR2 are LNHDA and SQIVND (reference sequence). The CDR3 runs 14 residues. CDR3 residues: CASSTPGAGNTIYF. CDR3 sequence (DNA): TGTGCCAGTAGTACCCCGGGGGCTGGAAACACCATATATTTT.